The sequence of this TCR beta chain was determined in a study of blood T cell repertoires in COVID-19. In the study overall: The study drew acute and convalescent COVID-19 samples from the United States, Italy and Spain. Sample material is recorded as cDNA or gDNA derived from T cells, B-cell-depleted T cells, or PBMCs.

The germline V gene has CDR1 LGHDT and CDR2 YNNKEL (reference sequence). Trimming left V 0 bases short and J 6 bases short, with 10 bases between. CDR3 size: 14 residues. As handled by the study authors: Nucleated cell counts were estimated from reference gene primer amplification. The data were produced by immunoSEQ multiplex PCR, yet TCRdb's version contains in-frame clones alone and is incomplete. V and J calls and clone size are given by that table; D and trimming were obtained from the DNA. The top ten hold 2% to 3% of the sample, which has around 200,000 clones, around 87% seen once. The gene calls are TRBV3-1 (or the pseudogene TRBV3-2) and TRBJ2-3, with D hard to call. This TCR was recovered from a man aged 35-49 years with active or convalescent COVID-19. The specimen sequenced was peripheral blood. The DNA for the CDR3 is TGTGCCAGCAGCCAAGATCTGGCCCTGGATACGCAGTATTTT. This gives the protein CASSQDLALDTQYF.